These T cell receptor beta chains were read from a single sample in a study of cytomegalovirus exposure and HLA in healthy donors. Profiling relied on immunoSEQ multiplex PCR, and the TCRdb table lists in-frame clones only, not all of them. The sample carries some 90,000 clones, roughly 96% recorded once. The sequenced sample consisted of PBMCs. These receptors all stem from a man in his late teens or twenties in good health and CMV-seronegative. Both conserved end residues are part of each CDR3. D genes are given only for firm matches. The size of a clone is reported for some rows only, either as once, few or many, or as a class for expanded clones.

D,J,V,size,DNA,CDR3
TRBD1,TRBJ2-7,TRBV5-4,-,TGTGCCAGCAGCCCGGGACAGGCGATGGCCTACGAGCAGTACTTC,CASSPGQAMAYEQYF
TRBD2,TRBJ2-1,TRBV11-2,-,TGTGCCAGCAGCTTACGGGGCAGCGGGAGTTACGAGCAGTTCTTC,CASSLRGSGSYEQFF
-,TRBJ2-1,TRBV2,-,TGTGCCAGCAGCGAATTCCGGGACAACAATGAGCAGTTCTTC,CASSEFRDNNEQFF
TRBD1,TRBJ2-4,TRBV25-1,-,TGTGCCAGCAGTGATCAAGGGGACAGGGCCAAAAACATTCAGTACTTC,CASSDQGDRAKNIQYF
-,TRBJ2-5,TRBV5-6,-,TGTGCCAGCAGCAGCATGCAGGGCGAAGGGGAGACCCAGTACTTC,CASSSMQGEGETQYF
-,TRBJ2-7,TRBV30,-,TGTGCCTGGAGTGTAACAGGCTCCTACGAGCAGTACTTC,CAWSVTGSYEQYF
-,TRBJ1-1,TRBV11-2,-,TGTGCCAGCAGCTTAAGGGCCTTAGCAGGGGAGATGAACACTGAAGCTTTCTTT,CASSLRALAGEMNTEAFF
-,TRBJ1-2,TRBV19,-,TGTGCCAGTAGTATCCAACCCAGAAACTATGGCTACACCTTC,CASSIQPRNYGYTF
-,TRBJ2-3,TRBV4-1,-,TGCGCCAGCAGCCAAGATCCCCGAGAGCATTCGCAGTATTTT,CASSQDPREHSQYF
TRBD1,TRBJ1-1,TRBV4-3,-,TGCGCCAGCAGCCAAGGTCCGGGACAGGGGGCTTTCTTT,CASSQGPGQGAFF
-,TRBJ1-4,TRBV9,-,TGTGCCAGCAGCCCTAGGAGCGATAATGAAAAACTGTTTTTT,CASSPRSDNEKLFF
-,TRBJ2-7,TRBV5-6,-,TGTGCCAGCACCCCAGGGGCGTCGACCTACGAGCAGTACTTC,CASTPGASTYEQYF
TRBD1,TRBJ2-3,TRBV7-2,-,TGTGCCAGCAGCTTAGGCAACAGGGGAAGAGATACGCAGTATTTT,CASSLGNRGRDTQYF
-,TRBJ1-5,TRBV14,-,TGTGCCAGCAGCCCGGACAGTAATCAGCCCCAGCATTTT,CASSPDSNQPQHF
-,TRBJ1-2,TRBV29-1,-,TGCAGCGTTGAAGATCAGTATATTGCGGGCGGGGACTATGGCTACACCTTC,CSVEDQYIAGGDYGYTF
-,TRBJ2-3,TRBV28,-,TGTGCCAGCAGTTTGGCCAGGGGTAGCACAGATACGCAGTATTTT,CASSLARGSTDTQYF
TRBD2,TRBJ2-4,TRBV11-2,-,TGTGCCAGCAGCCATAGGACTAGCGGGAGCGGGGCCAAAAACATTCAGTACTTC,CASSHRTSGSGAKNIQYF
TRBD1,TRBJ1-4,TRBV11-2,-,TGTGCCAGCAGCTTAGGGACAGGGACGGAAAAACTGTTTTTT,CASSLGTGTEKLFF
TRBD1,TRBJ2-3,TRBV5-1,-,TGCGCCAGCAGCCAGGGACAGGGAGGCACAGATACGCAGTATTTT,CASSQGQGGTDTQYF
-,TRBJ1-2,TRBV4-2,-,TGTGCCAGCAGCCAACCTGGGGGGGAAGGTGGCTACACCTTC,CASSQPGGEGGYTF
TRBD2,TRBJ2-1,TRBV28,-,TGTGCCAGCCGGCCTTCGGGACTAGAGTGGAGTGAGCAGTTCTTC,CASRPSGLEWSEQFF
TRBD1,TRBJ1-2,TRBV5-1,-,TGCGCCAGCAGCCGGGATGGGACAGAATATGGCTACACCTTC,CASSRDGTEYGYTF
TRBD1,TRBJ1-1,TRBV6-5,once,TGTGCCAGCAGTTACGAGGACAGGCATGAAGCTTTCTTT,CASSYEDRHEAFF
-,TRBJ1-2,TRBV7-9,-,TGTGCCAGCAGCTTATCGGTCGAGGGGGGGAACTATGGCTACACCTTC,CASSLSVEGGNYGYTF
TRBD1,TRBJ1-5,TRBV10-1,-,TGCGCCATTCTACACACAGGGGGCCGACAGCCCCAGCATTTT,CAILHTGGRQPQHF
-,TRBJ2-3,TRBV4-1,-,TGCGCCAGCAGCCAAGTAAGGATATTAGGAGGGGATACGCAGTATTTT,CASSQVRILGGDTQYF
-,TRBJ2-2,TRBV6-5,-,TGTGCCAGCAGTTACTCGGGGGGGCCCGGGGAGCTGTTTTTT,CASSYSGGPGELFF
TRBD1,TRBJ1-1,TRBV7-9,-,TGTGCCAGCAGCTTTTGGACAGGGGACACTGAAGCTTTCTTT,CASSFWTGDTEAFF
TRBD2,TRBJ2-1,TRBV30,-,TGTGCCTGGAATTTAGCGGGAGGGTACAATGAGCAGTTCTTC,CAWNLAGGYNEQFF